This T cell receptor beta chain came from a study of identifying expanded T cells in peripheral blood. Whole-study results and caveats: Variance in clone template counts between roughly two-week samples significantly increased with total template count across all healthy donors. Differentially abundant clones: 1 to 1.5 between replicates, approximately 16 at 2 to 3 weeks, 19 to 20 at four.

A remark on this clone: The antigen remains undetermined.

The CDR3 has 15 amino acids. Germline assignment: CDR1 SNHLY and CDR2 FYNNEI. V gave up 10 bases and J gave up 0 bases, with 15 bases separating them. Collection occurred without any documented infections or immune events in donors. Sequencing was performed with immunoSEQ multiplex PCR; in TCRdb, only in-frame clones are kept and a portion is missing. This table holds around 120,000 clones, 86% found once. The source material was blood. V gene TRBV2 combines with J gene TRBJ2-2; D is perhaps TRBD2 (7 bases). The receptor was derived from a person between 18 and 75 years old in good health. The CDR3 DNA reads TGTGCCACCCAAAGGGGGACTACGAACACCGGGGAGCTGTTTTTT. It is translated as CATQRGTTNTGELFF. The full variable domain, with the rest looked up from reference TRBV2 and TRBJ2-2, is EPEVTQTPSHQVTQMGQEVILRCVPISNHLYFYWYRQILGQKVEFLVSFYNNEISEKSEIFDDQFSVERPDGSNFTLKIRSTKLEDSAMYFCATQRGTTNTGELFFGEGSRLTVL.